These 7 T cell receptor beta chains were sequenced from one sample in a study of blood T cell repertoires in COVID-19. The method was immunoSEQ multiplex PCR; TCRdb's version includes in-frame clones alone and lacks a portion of them. The sample consists of 200,000 to 250,000 clones, 80% to 90% of them appearing once. The sequencing sample was made of PBMCs or T cells enriched from blood (not recorded which). The receptors stem from a man between 40 and 49 years old who had recovered from COVID-19.

In this sample, this clone turned up a few times. This chain uses TRBV7-2 with TRBJ2-5, with 7 nucleotides matching TRBD2. The CDR3 sequence is 15 residues long. Germline lookup yields CDR1 SGHTA and CDR2 FQGNSA. The V gene end was trimmed by 1 base and the J gene end by 2 bases; junction bases not matched to a gene: 4. The CDR3 nucleotides read TGTGCCAGCAGCTTAGTGTGGGGGGGACAAGAGACCCAGTACTTC. Encoded protein: CASSLVWGGQETQYF.

The J gene is TRBJ2-3, the V gene TRBV7-6; 9 nucleotides match TRBD2. Germline loops: CDR1 SGHVS, CDR2 FNYEAQ. The CDR3 totals 15 residues. Trimming removed 2 bases from V and 6 bases from J; junction bases left unmatched: 6. CDR3 in amino acids: CASSLWAGGPDTQYF. CDR3 bases: TGTGCCAGCAGCTTATGGGCGGGGGGGCCTGATACGCAGTATTTT.

V and J are TRBV19 and TRBJ2-1; 8 bases are a match to TRBD1. With V trimmed by 3 bases and J by 8 bases, 6 bases remained unmatched. The CDR3 sequence is 14 residues long. Germline lookup yields CDR1 LNHDA and CDR2 SQIVND (reference sequence). The CDR3 sequence: CASSIPDRGYEQFF. Here the CDR3 DNA reads TGTGCCAGTAGTATCCCTGACAGGGGATATGAGCAGTTCTTC.

The J gene is TRBJ2-6, the V gene TRBV2, with 10 bases matching TRBD1. Germline trimming cut 5 bases from V and 2 bases from J; bases unmatched to any gene: 6. The CDR3 totals 17 residues. The V gene's germline CDR1 is SNHLY and CDR2 FYNNEI. The CDR3 sequence is CASSTDRGLAGANVLTF. The DNA of the CDR3 is TGTGCCAGCAGTACCGACAGGGGGCTGGCTGGGGCCAACGTCCTGACTTTC.

This clone was seen only a few times. The chain links TRBV28 to TRBJ2-7, with 8 bases identical to TRBD1. Germline lookup yields CDR1 MDHEN and CDR2 SYDVKM. CDR3 length: 14 amino acids. With V trimmed by 6 bases and J by 3 bases, 7 bases remained unmatched. CDR3 DNA: TGTGCCAGCAGGCTGACAGGGGCCAACTACGAGCAGTACTTC. Encoded protein: CASRLTGANYEQYF.

This chain uses TRBV7-8 with TRBJ1-5; 9 bases are shared with TRBD1. The germline gives CDR1 SGHVS, CDR2 FQNEAQ. The CDR3 totals 17 residues. The V segment lost 4 bases and the J segment 0 bases; nucleotides outside the gene matches: 7. Written as DNA, the CDR3 is TGTGCCAGCAGCTGGGGGACAGGGATTTATAGCAATCAGCCCCAGCATTTT. Amino acids: CASSWGTGIYSNQPQHF.

V and J are TRBV6-5 and TRBJ2-7, with TRBD1 matching 11 bases. CDR3 length equals 15 residues. V trimming: 6 bases; J trimming: 2 bases; junction bases outside the gene matches: 6. Germline V CDR1 and CDR2: MNHEY, SVGAGI. The CDR3 protein is CASSPGTGGPYEQYF. In nucleotides, the CDR3 is TGTGCCAGCAGCCCCGGGACAGGGGGACCCTACGAGCAGTACTTC.